This is a list of T cell receptor beta chains from one sample in a study of cytomegalovirus exposure and HLA in healthy donors. This table comes from immunoSEQ multiplex PCR, and its TCRdb copy is limited to in-frame clones, with some not included. The sample carries 150,000 or so clones, around 75% recorded once. Sequencing was carried out using PBMCs. The receptor set was obtained from a man aged 18 to 29 in good health and CMV-seropositive. CDR3s include the opening cysteine and the closing phenylalanine or tryptophan. The D gene is left open where the match is weak.

D gene,V gene,J gene,CDR3 protein,CDR3 DNA
NA,TRBV5-1,TRBJ2-7,CASSLPLLDAAQEEQYF,TGCGCCAGCAGCTTGCCTTTACTAGACGCGGCCCAGGAGGAGCAGTACTTC
TRBD2,TRBV6-1,TRBJ2-3,CASSPPGGTQYF,TGTGCCAGCAGCCCTCCGGGGGGTACGCAGTATTTT
NA,TRBV18,TRBJ2-3,CASSLASASLEGKTDTQYF,TGTGCCAGCTCACTCGCTAGCGCAAGCTTGGAGGGTAAGACAGATACGCAGTATTTT
TRBD2,TRBV7-7,TRBJ2-1,CASSLTGGEQFF,TGTGCTAGCAGCTTAACGGGAGGAGAGCAGTTCTTC
TRBD2,TRBV7-9,TRBJ2-6,CASSTLAGGSVSGANVLTF,TGTGCCAGCAGCACCTTGGCGGGAGGCTCCGTCTCTGGGGCCAACGTCCTGACTTTC
NA,TRBV6-1,TRBJ1-1,CASMGTYTEAFF,TGTGCCAGCATGGGGACTTACACTGAAGCTTTCTTT
TRBD1,TRBV6-6,TRBJ1-2,CASTLTGTGEPYGYTF,TGTGCCAGCACTCTCACCGGGACAGGGGAACCCTATGGCTACACCTTC
NA,TRBV6-1,TRBJ2-5,CASSEWRRGETQYF,TGTGCCAGCAGTGAATGGAGGAGGGGAGAGACCCAGTACTTC
NA,TRBV5-1,TRBJ2-5,CASSTGEGRYQETQYF,TGCGCCAGCAGCACCGGAGAGGGCAGGTACCAAGAGACCCAGTACTTC
NA,TRBV27,TRBJ2-2,CASSLVTGELFF,TGTGCCAGCAGTCTAGTCACCGGGGAGCTGTTTTTT
NA,TRBV7-7,TRBJ2-7,CASSLGEGDEQYF,TGTGCTAGCAGCTTAGGTGAAGGAGACGAGCAGTACTTC
TRBD2,TRBV11-3,TRBJ2-7,CASSLSSGRASYEQYF,TGTGCCAGCAGCTTATCTAGCGGGAGGGCCTCCTACGAGCAGTACTTC
TRBD2,TRBV4-2,TRBJ2-1,CASSQVSGTRGEQFF,TGTGCCAGCAGCCAAGTCTCCGGGACTAGGGGTGAGCAGTTCTTC